Each of the 4 T cell receptor beta chains below was sequenced from the same sample in a study of T cell repertoires in cytomegalovirus infection. Antigens for these TCRs are unknown. TCRdb re-called the reads through MiXCR, storing one row per CDR3 protein. This sample has about 310,000 distinct CDR3 sequences; around 25% occur once, and the top ten carry about an eighth. The sample in question was cultured PBMCs, obtained from culture after CMV antigen stimulation. These receptors all come from a human donor in good health (CMV status not recorded). Some clones in this sample may be carry-over from other donors' samples.

This clonotype was counted between two and nine times. The rearrangement joins TRBV19 to TRBJ1-5; TRBD1 aligns across 9 bases. V gave up 6 bases and J gave up 7 bases; unmatched junction bases: 7. Germline values: CDR1 LNHDA, CDR2 SQIVND (reference sequence). The CDR3 is 14 amino acids. The CDR3 region is CASRLGQGGQPQHF. In nucleotides, the CDR3 is TGTGCCAGTAGGTTGGGACAGGGAGGCCAGCCCCAGCATTTT.

This chain uses TRBV12-3 or TRBV12-4 with TRBJ1-1; a possible D gene is TRBD1 (6 bases). V lost 5 bases, J lost 11 bases, and 12 bases lay in between. The CDR3 covers 11 residues. This CDR3 reads CASSPGTGAFF. CDR3 DNA: TGTGCCAGCAGTCCCGGCACAGGGGCTTTCTTT.

CDR3: CATLFFHTSTDTQYF. As DNA, the CDR3 is TGTGCCACCCTCTTCTTCCATACTAGCACAGATACGCAGTATTTT. The chain has TRBV6-1 and TRBJ2-3; unclear D gene. CDR1 MNHNS and CDR2 SASEGT come from the germline V gene. V was clipped by 10 bases and J by 0 bases, with 17 bases between them. The CDR3 extends over 15 amino acids.

CDR3 protein: CASSRGTNTGELFF. The DNA of the CDR3 is TGTGCCAGTAGTCGGGGGACAAACACCGGGGAGCTGTTTTTT. This chain links TRBV19 with TRBJ2-2, with D perhaps matching TRBD1 or TRBD2 (6 bases each). The V end lost 5 bases, the J end lost 2 bases, and 9 bases lay between the germline ends. CDR3 length equals 14 residues. CDR1 and CDR2 (germline): LNHDA, SQIVND (reference sequence). Together with reference TRBV19 and TRBJ2-2, the CDR3 gives the full variable domain: DGGITQSPKYLFRKEGQNVTLSCEQNLNHDAMYWYRQDPGQGLRLIYYSQIVNDFQKGDIAEGYSVSREKKESFPLTVTSAQKNPTAFYLCASSRGTNTGELFFGEGSRLTVL.